This TCR beta chain derives from a study of coeliac disease. Study-wide results and caveats: Largely private TRB repertoires meant most sequences were sample-unique.

TCRdb's table, derived via immunoSEQ multiplex PCR, lists solely in-frame clones and lacks some. The sample has some 5,000 clones; over 55% are singletons. This clone has just a few counts. The antigen is unknown. Sequencing used lamina propria lymphocytes from the gut. The TCR comes from a woman in her sixties or seventies with celiac disease.

This CDR3 reads CASSPRGDNEQFF. In DNA, the CDR3 is TGTGCCAGCAGCCCTCGGGGGGACAATGAGCAGTTCTTC. The V and J genes are TRBV2 and TRBJ2-1; 7 bases are a match to TRBD2. This CDR3 contains 13 residues. The trim removed 6 bases at V and 5 bases at J, leaving 4 bases unmatched. The V gene's germline CDR1 is SNHLY and CDR2 FYNNEI.